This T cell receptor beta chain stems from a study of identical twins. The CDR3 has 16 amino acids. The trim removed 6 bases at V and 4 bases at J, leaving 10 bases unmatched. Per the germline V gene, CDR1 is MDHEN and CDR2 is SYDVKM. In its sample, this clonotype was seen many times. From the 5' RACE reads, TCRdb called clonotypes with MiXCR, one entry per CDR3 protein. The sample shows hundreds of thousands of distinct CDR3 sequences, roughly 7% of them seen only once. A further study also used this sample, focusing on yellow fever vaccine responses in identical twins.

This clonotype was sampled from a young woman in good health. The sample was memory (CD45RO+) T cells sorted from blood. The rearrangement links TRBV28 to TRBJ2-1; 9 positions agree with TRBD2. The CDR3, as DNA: TGTGCCAGCAGCCCACCGCCGGGACTAGCTTACAATGAGCAGTTCTTC. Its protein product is CASSPPPGLAYNEQFF. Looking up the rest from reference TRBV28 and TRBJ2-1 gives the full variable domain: DVKVTQSSRYLVKRTGEKVFLECVQDMDHENMFWYRQDPGLGLRLIYFSYDVKMKEKGDIPEGYSVSREKKERFSLILESASTNQTSMYLCASSPPPGLAYNEQFFGPGTRLTVL.